This T cell receptor (beta chain) derives from a study of blood T cell repertoires in COVID-19. CDR1 and CDR2 (germline): SEHNR, FQNEAQ (reference sequence). The V and J ends lost 2 bases and 6 bases respectively, with 13 bases between them. The CDR3 is 14 amino acids. Some clones are missing from TCRdb's copy, which holds only in-frame ones; the method was immunoSEQ multiplex PCR. The sample records around 200,000 clones, 70% to 90% being singletons. This TCR derives from a man aged 40-55 years who had recovered from COVID-19. The J gene is TRBJ1-1, the V gene TRBV7-9; no definite D call. The sequencing sample was made of PBMCs or T cells enriched from blood (not recorded which). The DNA of the CDR3 is TGTGCCAGCAGCTTACAGTCCAGCGTCCCTGAAGCTTTCTTT. It translates to CASSLQSSVPEAFF.